A single T cell receptor (beta chain) is shown here with its context. The antigen is unknown. The primer mix had 60 Vbeta and 13 Jbeta primers. Repertoires were generated with immunoSEQ multiplex PCR, while TCRdb's copy carries only in-frame clones and drops some. The data contain about 160,000 clones, 70% to 90% of them singletons. The data stem from a study of cytomegalovirus exposure and HLA in healthy donors. General study points: The authors confirmed in vitro that a few CMV-associated chains were specific for CMV antigens.

Source material: PBMCs. This TCR derives from a woman aged 18-30 years in good health and CMV-seronegative.

CDR3 loop: CASSHRDRDRGYTF. The DNA for the CDR3 is TGTGCCAGCAGCCACCGGGACAGGGACCGCGGCTACACCTTC. The V call is TRBV7-9, the J call TRBJ1-2, with TRBD1 identical over 9 bases. The trim removed 5 bases at V and 8 bases at J, leaving 9 bases unmatched. This CDR3 comprises 14 residues. CDR1 and CDR2 from the germline V gene are SEHNR and FQNEAQ (reference sequence).